This TCR beta chain appears in the sequencing data of a study of shared clonotypes between healthy human individuals. Template for every sorted-subset replicate PCR totaled about 0.2 ug DNA, 25,000 to 35,000 T cell genomes. Only in-frame clones appear in the TCRdb table, and some are missing; sequencing was by immunoSEQ multiplex PCR. The sample includes about 690,000 clones, about 92% of them seen just once. The trim removed 8 bases at V and 6 bases at J, leaving 7 bases unmatched. The CDR3 extends over 12 amino acids. Per germline, CDR1 MGHRA and CDR2 YSYEKL. The study's findings and limits: Generally, naive subsets (rather than memory subsets) showed larger estimated richness.

On this clone: Its target is not known.

The V and J genes are TRBV4-1 and TRBJ2-7, with 7 bases identical to TRBD1. The sequence derives from a man between 18 and 29 years old in good health. Some clones in this sample may be carry-over from other donors' samples. The sequencing sample was made of memory CD8+ T cells from PBMCs. As to subset: CD45RO+ cells pooled with CCR7-negative TemRA cells. Here the CDR3 reads CASANQGVEQYF. For the CDR3, the DNA is TGCGCCAGCGCCAACCAGGGGGTCGAGCAGTACTTC.